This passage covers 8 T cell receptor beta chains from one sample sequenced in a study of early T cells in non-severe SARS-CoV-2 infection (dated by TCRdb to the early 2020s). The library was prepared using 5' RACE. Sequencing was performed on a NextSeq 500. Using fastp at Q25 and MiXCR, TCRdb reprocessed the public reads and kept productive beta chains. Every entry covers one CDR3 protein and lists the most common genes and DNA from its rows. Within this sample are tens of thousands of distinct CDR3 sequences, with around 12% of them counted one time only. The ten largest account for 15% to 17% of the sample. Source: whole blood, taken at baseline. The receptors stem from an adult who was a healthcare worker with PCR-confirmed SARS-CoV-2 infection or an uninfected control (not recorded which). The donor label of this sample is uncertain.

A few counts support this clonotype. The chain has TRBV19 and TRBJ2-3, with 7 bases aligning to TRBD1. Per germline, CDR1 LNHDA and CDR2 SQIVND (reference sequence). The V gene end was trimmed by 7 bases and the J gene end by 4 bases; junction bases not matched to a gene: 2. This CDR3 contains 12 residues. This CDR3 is CASNQGADTQYF. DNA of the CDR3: TGTGCCAGTAACCAGGGGGCAGATACGCAGTATTTT.

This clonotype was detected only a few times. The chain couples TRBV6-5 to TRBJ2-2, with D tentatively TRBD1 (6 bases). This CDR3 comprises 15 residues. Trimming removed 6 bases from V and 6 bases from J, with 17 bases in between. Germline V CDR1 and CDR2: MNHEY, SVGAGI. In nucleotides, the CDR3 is TGTGCCAGCAGCCAGGGGCTCCTCAGGGCCGGGGAGCTGTTTTTT. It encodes CASSQGLLRAGELFF.

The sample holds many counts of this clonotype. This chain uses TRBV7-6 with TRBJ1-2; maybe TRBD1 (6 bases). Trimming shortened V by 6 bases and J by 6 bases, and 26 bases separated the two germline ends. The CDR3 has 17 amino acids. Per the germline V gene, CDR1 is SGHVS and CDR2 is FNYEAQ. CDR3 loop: CASSHIFRGGSSDGYTF. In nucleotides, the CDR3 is TGTGCCAGCAGTCACATTTTCAGGGGCGGATCTTCTGATGGCTACACCTTC.

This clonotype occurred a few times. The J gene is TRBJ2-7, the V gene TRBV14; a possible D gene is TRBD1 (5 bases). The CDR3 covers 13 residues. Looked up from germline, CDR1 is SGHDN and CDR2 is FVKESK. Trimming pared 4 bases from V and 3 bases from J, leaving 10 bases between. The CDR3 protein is CASSRRDSYEQYF. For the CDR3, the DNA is TGTGCCAGCAGCCGACGCGACAGCTACGAGCAGTACTTC. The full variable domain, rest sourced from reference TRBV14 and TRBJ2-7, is EAGVTQFPSHSVIEKGQTVTLRCDPISGHDNLYWYRRVMGKEIKFLLHFVKESKQDESGMPNNRFLAERTGGTYSTLKVQPAELEDSGVYFCASSRRDSYEQYFGPGTRLTVT.

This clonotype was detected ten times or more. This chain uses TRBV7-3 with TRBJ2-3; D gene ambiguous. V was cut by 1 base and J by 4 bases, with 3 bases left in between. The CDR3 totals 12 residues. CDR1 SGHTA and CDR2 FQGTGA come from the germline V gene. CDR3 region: CASSLNSDTQYF. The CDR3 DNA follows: TGTGCCAGCAGCTTAAACTCAGATACGCAGTATTTT.

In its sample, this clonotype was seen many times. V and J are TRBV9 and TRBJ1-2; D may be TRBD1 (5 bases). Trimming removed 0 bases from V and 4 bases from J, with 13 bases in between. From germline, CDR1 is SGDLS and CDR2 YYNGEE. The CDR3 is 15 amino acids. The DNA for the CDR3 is TGTGCCAGCAGCGTAGGTGGAGGGGACGGCTATGGCTACACCTTC. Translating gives CASSVGGGDGYGYTF.

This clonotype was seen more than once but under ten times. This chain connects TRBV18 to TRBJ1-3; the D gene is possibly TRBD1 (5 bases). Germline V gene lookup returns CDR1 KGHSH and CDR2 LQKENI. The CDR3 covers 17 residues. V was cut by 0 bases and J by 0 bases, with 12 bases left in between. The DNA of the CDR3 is TGTGCCAGCTCACCACCGTTGGGGGACCCCTCTGGAAACACCATATATTTT. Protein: CASSPPLGDPSGNTIYF.

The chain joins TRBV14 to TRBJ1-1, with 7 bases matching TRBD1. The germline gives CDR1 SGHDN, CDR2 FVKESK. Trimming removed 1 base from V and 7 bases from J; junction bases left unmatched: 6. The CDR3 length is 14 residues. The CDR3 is CASSQAGTAIEAFF. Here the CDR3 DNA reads TGTGCCAGCAGCCAAGCCGGGACAGCGATTGAAGCTTTCTTT.